This T cell receptor (beta chain) was profiled in a study of blood T cells in healthy people across ages. The study's findings and limits: Changes seen in expanded clonotypes were possibly confounded by donor CMV status left unknown. More naive CD4+ cells and higher diversity were found in long-lived than in aged donors. Diversity estimates drawn from one million T cells were deemed underestimates.

Together with a sample-barcoded 5' primer, a J-beta primer mix was included in a second PCR lasting roughly 6 to 12 cycles. MiXCR, applied by TCRdb to the 5' RACE reads, yields one record per CDR3 protein. The sample gives 1.5 million to 2 million distinct CDR3 sequences, roughly 28% of which show up once; roughly 8% is in the top ten. Remarks on this clonotype: Antigen specificity is unknown.

Trimming removed 5 bases from V and 2 bases from J, with 15 bases in between. There are 14 residues in the CDR3. Germline V lookup: CDR1 SQVTM, CDR2 ANQGSEA. Material: blood. The V and J genes are TRBV29-1 and TRBJ1-2, with D maybe TRBD1 (6 bases). This TCR came from a woman in her thirties in good health. The CDR3 is CSVSPGHLNYGYTF. The CDR3, as DNA: TGCAGCGTTAGTCCGGGACACCTAAACTATGGCTACACCTTC.